Below, 29 T cell receptor beta chains from the same sample are listed, as sequenced in a study of blood T cells in healthy people across ages (dated by TCRdb to between 2015 and 2016). The library relied on 5' RACE. Reads for this sample came from an Illumina HiSeq 2500. A second about 7 to 11 cycle PCR used a sample-barcoded 5' primer and a J-beta primer mix. TCRdb applied fastp at Q25 and MiXCR to the public reads, then kept only in-frame beta chains. Rows with one shared CDR3 protein collapse into an entry with the most common genes and DNA. The sample table records about 1.7 million distinct CDR3 sequences; 28% of these occur just once. The top ten clonotypes cover 7% to 9% of the sample. Source material: blood. The receptors stem from a woman younger than 45 in good health.

This rearrangement joins TRBV4-1 to TRBJ1-4; D perhaps matches TRBD1 (5 bases). Germline values: CDR1 MGHRA, CDR2 YSYEKL. Trimming cost V 3 bases and J 7 bases, with 15 bases left between them. The CDR3 runs 15 residues. The DNA for the CDR3 is TGCGCCAGCAGCCAGAGCTCCTACGGGGGTGAAAAACTGTTTTTT. It specifies CASSQSSYGGEKLFF.

The table lists this clonotype with a few counts. The gene calls are TRBV5-1 and TRBJ1-2; 7 nucleotides match TRBD1. Germline V lookup: CDR1 SGHRS, CDR2 YFSETQ. This CDR3 region has 16 residues. V shed 1 base and J 6 bases; nucleotides not matched to a gene: 12. The CDR3 bases are TGCGCCAGCAGCTTGATAGCAACAGGGGAAGGGAATGGCTACACCTTC. Its translation is CASSLIATGEGNGYTF.

The V gene is TRBV2, the J gene TRBJ2-2, with TRBD1 as a possible D gene (6 bases). This CDR3 comprises 15 residues. Trimming took 8 bases from V and 1 from J, leaving 14 bases between them. The V gene's germline CDR1 is SNHLY and CDR2 FYNNEI. The CDR3 DNA sequence: TGTGCCAGCCGGTCGAGGGGGAAGAACACCGGGGAGCTGTTTTTT. Protein: CASRSRGKNTGELFF.

Comment on this clonotype: At one end, the junction sequence differs from germline, possibly due to a read error. V and J are TRBV20-1 and TRBJ2-1; 8 bases are shared with TRBD1. The V gene's germline CDR1 is DFQATT and CDR2 SNEGSKA (reference sequence). The length of the CDR3 is 20 residues. This CDR3 reads CSASSNPGTGSVYGDNEQFF. The CDR3 DNA reads as TGCAGCGCTAGCTCCAATCCCGGGACAGGATCTGTATATGGGGACAATGAGCAGTTCTTC.

This clonotype appeared a few times. The V and J genes are TRBV28 and TRBJ2-3; TRBD2 aligns across 11 bases. The CDR3 is 16 residues long. CDR1 MDHEN and CDR2 SYDVKM come from the germline V gene. V trimming: 2 bases; J trimming: 2 bases; junction bases outside the gene matches: 3. DNA of the CDR3: TGTGCCAGCAGTTTACTAGCGGGGGGCACCACAGATACGCAGTATTTT. Protein sequence: CASSLLAGGTTDTQYF.

This clonotype was detected once. The V call is TRBV28, the J call TRBJ2-1, with a possible D match to TRBD2 (6 bases). V was pared by 11 bases and J by 6 bases, with 20 bases between. This CDR3 region has 14 residues. Germline lookup yields CDR1 MDHEN and CDR2 SYDVKM. DNA of the CDR3: TGTGCCTCAGTGGGTTCCGGGGGAGGCAATGAGCAGTTCTTC. Residues: CASVGSGGGNEQFF.

The table lists this clonotype with a few counts. The chain is built from TRBV7-9 and TRBJ2-5; 7 bases are shared with TRBD1. V gave up 4 bases and J gave up 5 bases; unmatched junction bases: 16. Germline V CDR1 and CDR2: SEHNR, FQNEAQ (reference sequence). The CDR3 sequence is 17 residues long. The chain's CDR3 is CASSSSRGWIGSETQYF. The DNA for the CDR3 is TGTGCCAGCAGCTCTTCCAGGGGGTGGATCGGGTCGGAGACCCAGTACTTC.

This clonotype was picked up a small number of times. V is TRBV20-1 and J is TRBJ2-1; D is uncertain. The CDR3 has 13 residues. The germline V gene encodes CDR1 DFQATT and CDR2 SNEGSKA (reference sequence). V was clipped by 0 bases and J by 9 bases, with 12 bases between them. The CDR3 bases are TGCAGTGCTAGAGATGTTCTTAATGCTGAGCAGTTCTTC. This encodes CSARDVLNAEQFF.

V usage is TRBV20-1 and J usage is TRBJ2-1, with D perhaps given as TRBD1 or TRBD2 (5 bases each). The CDR3 sequence is 15 residues long. Trimming removed 0 bases at V and 4 bases at J, with 13 bases between. Germline CDR1 is DFQATT and CDR2 is SNEGSKA (reference sequence). The CDR3 protein is CSARERDGHYNEQFF. The CDR3 nucleotides are TGCAGTGCTAGAGAACGGGACGGACATTACAATGAGCAGTTCTTC.

This clonotype was seen a few times. In nucleotides, the CDR3 is TGTGCCAGCAGTGGCCCGTCTGAAAATCAGCCCCAGCATTTT. It codes for CASSGPSENQPQHF. The chain is built from TRBV12-3 or TRBV12-4 and TRBJ1-5; D is uncertain. V dropped 5 bases and J dropped 4 bases, with 12 bases sitting between them. This CDR3 contains 14 residues.

This clonotype was recorded a few times. The V gene is TRBV18, the J gene TRBJ2-7; possible D gene TRBD2, 6 bases. CDR1 and CDR2 from the germline V gene are KGHSH and LQKENI. CDR3 length equals 15 residues. Trimming removed 6 bases from V and 2 bases from J, with 17 bases in between. In nucleotides, the CDR3 is TGTGCCAGCTCCCACCAACGGGAGTCCACCTACGAGCAGTACTTC. Its protein product is CASSHQRESTYEQYF.

This clonotype was observed many times. The CDR3 protein is CASSSTGDTQYF. CDR3 sequence (DNA): TGTGCCAGCAGCTCTACAGGGGATACGCAGTATTTT. The rearrangement links TRBV7-2 to TRBJ2-3; TRBD1 is a possible D gene (6 bases). This CDR3 is 12 amino acids long. V lost 4 bases to trimming and J lost 6 bases, with 8 bases between them. The germline V gene has CDR1 SGHTA and CDR2 FQGNSA.

The genes are TRBV20-1 and TRBJ2-2, with D perhaps matching TRBD1 or TRBD2 (6 bases each). This CDR3 has 15 residues. The germline CDR1 and CDR2 sequences are DFQATT and SNEGSKA (reference sequence). The ends were cut back, 1 base at V and 3 bases at J, with 12 bases in the middle. The CDR3 sequence: CSARVAGEDTGELFF. CDR3 coding DNA: TGCAGTGCTAGAGTGGCAGGGGAGGACACCGGGGAGCTGTTTTTT.

This rearrangement joins TRBV28 to TRBJ2-5; 7 bases fit TRBD2. J gave up 4 bases and V 3 bases, and 8 bases lay outside the gene matches. The CDR3 has 15 amino acids. The V gene's germline CDR1 is MDHEN and CDR2 SYDVKM. CDR3 in DNA: TGTGCCAGCAGTTTCCTTGCGGGGAGGGGAGAGACCCAGTACTTC. This encodes CASSFLAGRGETQYF.

A few counts support this clonotype. This chain joins TRBV14 and TRBJ1-2; perhaps TRBD1 as D (5 bases). Germline CDR1 is SGHDN and CDR2 is FVKESK. The V end was cut by 3 bases, the J end by 7 bases, with 15 bases between. The CDR3 is 14 residues long. Written as DNA, the CDR3 is TGTGCCAGCAGCCAGGAGGGGTCTGCGAGTGGCTACACCTTC. Translated, it gives CASSQEGSASGYTF.

The rearrangement uses TRBV20-1 and TRBJ2-7, with TRBD1 as a possible D gene (5 bases). The CDR3 contains 14 residues. The ends were cut back, 6 bases at V and 1 base at J, with 16 bases in the middle. Per germline, CDR1 DFQATT and CDR2 SNEGSKA (reference sequence). CDR3 nucleotide sequence: TGCAGTGCACTTCTTGGGGCCCGATCCTACGAGCAGTACTTC. It translates to CSALLGARSYEQYF.

This clonotype was counted at least ten times. This rearrangement joins TRBV4-1 to TRBJ2-7; TRBD1 matches at 9 bases. The CDR3 extends over 14 amino acids. The germline CDR1 and CDR2 sequences are MGHRA and YSYEKL. V shed 3 bases and J 3 bases; nucleotides not matched to a gene: 3. The CDR3 loop is CASSQTGGNYEQYF. The CDR3 DNA sequence: TGCGCCAGCAGCCAGACAGGGGGAAACTACGAGCAGTACTTC.

This rearrangement joins TRBV7-2 to TRBJ2-4; 9 positions agree with TRBD2. V trimming: 2 bases; J trimming: 5 bases; junction bases outside the gene matches: 4. The CDR3 consists of 15 residues. Germline V CDR1 and CDR2: SGHTA, FQGNSA. CDR3: CASSLSSGAENIQYF. The CDR3 region has the DNA TGTGCCAGCAGCTTATCTAGCGGGGCGGAAAACATTCAGTACTTC.

In its sample, this clonotype was seen many times. The rearrangement joins TRBV9 to TRBJ1-6; D is possibly TRBD1 (5 bases). Trimming cost V 0 bases and J 7 bases, with 14 bases left between them. The CDR3 loop spans 16 amino acids. Germline values: CDR1 SGDLS, CDR2 YYNGEE. This CDR3 is CASSVGGGRGNSPLHF. CDR3 nucleotides: TGTGCCAGCAGCGTAGGGGGGGGTCGCGGGAATTCACCCCTCCACTTT.

This clonotype was counted at least ten times. DNA for the CDR3: TGCGCCAGCAGCGGGGGACTAGCGGGGGCCACCTACGAGCAGTACTTC. It yields the protein CASSGGLAGATYEQYF. This chain joins TRBV5-1 and TRBJ2-7, with TRBD2 identical over 14 bases. The CDR3 consists of 16 residues. Germline assignment: CDR1 SGHRS and CDR2 YFSETQ. With V trimmed by 4 bases and J by 2 bases, 5 bases remained unmatched.

Only a few counts were recorded for this clonotype. The chain joins TRBV30 to TRBJ1-1, with 8 positions matching TRBD1. The CDR3 runs to 15 residues. The germline gives CDR1 GTSNPN, CDR2 SVGIG (reference sequence). J lost 10 bases, V lost 0 bases, and 13 bases had no gene match. The CDR3 region is CAWSVRGAGGAGAFF. CDR3 in DNA: TGTGCCTGGAGTGTACGAGGGGCAGGGGGCGCGGGAGCTTTCTTT.

Only a few counts were recorded for this clonotype. The gene calls are TRBV20-1 and TRBJ2-7, with unresolved D. The CDR3 sequence is 16 residues long. Germline CDR1 and CDR2: DFQATT and SNEGSKA (reference sequence). V was trimmed by 3 bases and J by 0 bases, leaving 18 bases between them. The chain's CDR3 is CSASPPRSRSSYEQYF. The CDR3, as DNA: TGCAGTGCTAGCCCCCCCCGCTCCCGGAGCTCCTACGAGCAGTACTTC.

The chain has TRBV7-6 and TRBJ2-1; the D is unclear. The CDR3 length is 17 residues. Germline CDR1 SGHVS, CDR2 FNYEAQ. Trimming took 0 bases from V and 4 from J, leaving 16 bases between them. The CDR3 DNA reads as TGTGCCAGCAGCTTAGCGGTCGAGCGACCATTATACAATGAGCAGTTCTTC. Protein: CASSLAVERPLYNEQFF.

This clonotype was seen only a few times. This chain connects TRBV20-1 to TRBJ2-3; 8 positions match TRBD1. Germline CDR1 and CDR2: DFQATT and SNEGSKA (reference sequence). This CDR3 contains 15 residues. The V and J ends lost 2 bases and 4 bases, in that order; junction bases with no gene match: 8. Written as DNA, the CDR3 is TGCAGTGCTAGACCTGACAGGGGCAAAGCAGATACGCAGTATTTT. Protein: CSARPDRGKADTQYF.

This chain connects TRBV30 to TRBJ2-1; 9 bases align to TRBD1. The CDR3 consists of 14 residues. The V gene's germline CDR1 is GTSNPN and CDR2 SVGIG (reference sequence). The V segment lost 1 base and the J segment 7 bases; nucleotides outside the gene matches: 5. The chain's CDR3 is CAWSGQGVRNEQFF. The CDR3 bases are TGTGCCTGGAGTGGACAGGGGGTTAGAAATGAGCAGTTCTTC.

As concerns this clonotype: Germline is not matched at one junction end, which may reflect a read error. V gene TRBV6-6 combines with J gene TRBJ2-7; the D is unclear. This CDR3 contains 15 residues. Looked up from germline, CDR1 is MNHNY and CDR2 is SVGAGI (reference sequence). The CDR3 bases are TGTGCCAGCAGTCACTCCCCGGACGGAGTCGGAGAGCAGTACTTC. It encodes CASSHSPDGVGEQYF.

This clonotype was seen repeatedly, ten times or more. The chain employs TRBV5-5 and TRBJ2-5; D remains ambiguous. The germline CDR1 and CDR2 sequences are SGHKS and YYEKEE (reference sequence). V was clipped by 5 bases and J by 5 bases, with 16 bases between them. The CDR3 spans 14 residues. The CDR3 reads CASSSGPHEETQYF. The CDR3 nucleotides are TGTGCCAGCAGTTCCGGACCCCATGAGGAGACCCAGTACTTC.

V usage is TRBV4-1 and J usage is TRBJ2-5, with 11 positions matching TRBD2. CDR1 and CDR2 from the germline V gene are MGHRA and YSYEKL. V dropped 1 base and J dropped 8; count of bases not matched to a gene: 9. The length of the CDR3 is 16 residues. CDR3 sequence (DNA): TGCGCCAGCAGCCAAGGACGGGTAGCGGGGGGGCAAACCCAGTACTTC. It specifies CASSQGRVAGGQTQYF.

This clonotype was seen just once. Possible read error: a much larger clone is one base away. The gene calls are TRBV6-6 and TRBJ1-5, with 8 bases that match TRBD1. CDR3 length equals 14 residues. Germline V CDR1 and CDR2: MNHNY, SVGAGI (reference sequence). The CDR3 DNA is TGTGCCAGCAGTCACGGACAGGGTAATCAGCCCCGGCATTTT. This gives the protein CASSHGQGNQPRHF.